This is a list of T cell receptor beta chains from one sample in a study of monozygotic twins with inflammatory bowel disease. TCRdb re-analyzed the 5' RACE reads; it lists each CDR3 protein once, without DNA. The table lists 150,000 to 200,000 distinct CDR3 sequences. Sequencing used blood. The origin of the receptors is a human donor with ulcerative colitis or Crohn's disease, or a healthy co-twin of an affected twin (not recorded which). Each CDR3 is given with its conserved first and last residue. Each record gives: V gene, CDR3 length, J gene, CDR3 protein.

>TRBV24-1|14|TRBJ1-5
CATSAAQGAQPQHF
>TRBV11-2|15|TRBJ1-1
CASSLGAGGNTEAFF
>TRBV6-1|15|TRBJ2-1
CASRSSGREGNEQFF
>TRBV30|11|TRBJ1-1
CAWAGHTEAFF
>TRBV5-1|16|TRBJ2-1
CASSLGGLAGAHEQFF
>TRBV27|15|TRBJ2-7
CASSPAGTGAYEQYF
>TRBV20-1|15|TRBJ2-7
CSASSSGGPSYEQYF
>TRBV6-2/TRBV6-3|14|TRBJ1-1
CATHGKGLNTEAFF
>TRBV5-6|13|TRBJ2-5
CASSRGKAETQYF
>TRBV25-1|16|TRBJ2-7
CAPAKTPSGTIGEQYF
>TRBV28|14|TRBJ2-7
CASSGTGGIYEQYF
>TRBV5-1|15|TRBJ2-6
CASSLENSGANVLTF
>TRBV11-2|15|TRBJ2-1
CASSLWGSPTNEQFF
>TRBV28|15|TRBJ1-1
CASSFGGGSGTEVFF
>TRBV12-3/TRBV12-4|14|TRBJ2-7
CASSLEQGTGEQYF
>TRBV5-4|13|TRBJ1-2
CASSLEGVYGYTF
>TRBV6-2/TRBV6-3|15|TRBJ2-7
CASSISGGFSYEQYF
>TRBV7-2|14|TRBJ2-7
CASSLMAATYEQYF
>TRBV2|14|TRBJ2-3
CARQQGAGTDTQYF
>TRBV4-3|17|TRBJ2-4
CASSHNRATNGLNIQYF
>TRBV9|17|TRBJ2-3
CASSHPRAALAADTQYF
>TRBV27|15|TRBJ1-2
CASLLCPSCLYGYTF
>TRBV29-1|15|TRBJ2-7
CSVTSRDALSHEQYF
>TRBV12-3/TRBV12-4|13|TRBJ1-5
CASSLGPRQPQHF
>TRBV6-6|14|TRBJ1-1
CASRRAGENTEAFF
>TRBV20-1|13|TRBJ1-1
CSAPGLPNTEAFF
>TRBV5-4|17|TRBJ1-2
CASSLSIRQGQNYGYTF
>TRBV29-1|14|TRBJ2-7
CSVGGVAGAYEQYF
>TRBV6-5|14|TRBJ2-7
CASSSVTPTYEQYF
>TRBV5-6|14|TRBJ2-2
CASRSGRQTGELFF
>TRBV28|16|TRBJ2-3
CASSLERRTSTDTQYF
>TRBV14|13|TRBJ2-3
CASSHLFRDTQYF
>TRBV11-2|18|TRBJ2-7
CASSSKSGTSGSRGEQYF
>TRBV3-1|15|TRBJ2-7
CASSQGGGVVDEQYF
>TRBV18|14|TRBJ2-1
CASSPPSEANEQFF
>TRBV27|15|TRBJ2-5
CASRYQTGSQETQYF
>TRBV12-3/TRBV12-4|13|TRBJ2-2
CASSTRDTGELFF
>TRBV6-2/TRBV6-3|14|TRBJ2-7
CASSYWAGSYEQYF
>TRBV7-8|16|TRBJ2-1
CASSLAAGTGGNEQFF
>TRBV5-1|16|TRBJ2-1
CASSLVLAGVHNEQFF
>TRBV7-6|15|TRBJ1-3
CASSSQGARGNTIYF
>TRBV5-1|15|TRBJ2-3
CASSLVAGEADTQYF
>TRBV7-9|14|TRBJ2-2
CASTRGVNTGELFF
>TRBV20-1|13|TRBJ2-7
CSATGGPIREQYF